The rows below give T cell receptor beta chains drawn from one sample of a study of cytomegalovirus exposure and HLA in healthy donors. Assay: immunoSEQ multiplex PCR; the TCRdb copy retains only in-frame clones and omits some. The repertoire holds some 190,000 clones, just under 80% seen once, with about 1.9% in the top ten. What was sequenced was PBMCs. These receptors were taken from a woman aged 25 to 39 in good health and CMV-seronegative. Each CDR3 is given with its conserved first and last residue. Each record gives: J gene, D gene, V gene, clone size, CDR3 DNA, CDR3 protein. D genes are given only for firm matches. A row's size may be missing; if present it is once, few, many or a size class.

j_gene: TRBJ2-7
d_gene: TRBD1
v_gene: TRBV5-5
abundance: NA
CDR3nt: TGTGCCAGCAGTTTGGGCGGGACAGGGGGCTACGAGCAGTACTTC
CDR3aa: CASSLGGTGGYEQYF

j_gene: TRBJ2-7
d_gene: TRBD2
v_gene: TRBV7-2
abundance: NA
CDR3nt: TGTGCCAGCAGCTTAGCGACTAGCGGGGGCTACGAGCAGTACTTC
CDR3aa: CASSLATSGGYEQYF

j_gene: TRBJ2-7
d_gene: NA
v_gene: TRBV29-1
abundance: NA
CDR3nt: TGCAGCGTTGGCCTATCAATCGAGCAGTACTTC
CDR3aa: CSVGLSIEQYF

j_gene: TRBJ1-1
d_gene: NA
v_gene: TRBV6-5
abundance: NA
CDR3nt: TGTGCCAGCAGTCGCGACCTGAGGACAACTGAAGCTTTCTTT
CDR3aa: CASSRDLRTTEAFF

j_gene: TRBJ2-1
d_gene: NA
v_gene: TRBV10-1
abundance: few
CDR3nt: TGCGCCAGCAGTGAGTCGCGGCCAGGGGCCTACAATGAGCAGTTCTTC
CDR3aa: CASSESRPGAYNEQFF

j_gene: TRBJ2-1
d_gene: TRBD2
v_gene: TRBV9
abundance: once
CDR3nt: TGTGCCAGCAGCGTAAGGCCCTTCGATGGGGTACTAGCGGGAGATTGGAATGAGCAGTTCTTC
CDR3aa: CASSVRPFDGVLAGDWNEQFF

j_gene: TRBJ2-5
d_gene: NA
v_gene: TRBV5-6
abundance: NA
CDR3nt: TGTGCCAGCAGCTTCAAAACGGTACAAGAGACCCAGTACTTC
CDR3aa: CASSFKTVQETQYF

j_gene: TRBJ2-3
d_gene: NA
v_gene: TRBV5-8
abundance: NA
CDR3nt: TGTGCCAGCAGCTTGTATGCAGGGGACACAGATACGCAGTATTTT
CDR3aa: CASSLYAGDTDTQYF

j_gene: TRBJ2-7
d_gene: TRBD1
v_gene: TRBV30
abundance: NA
CDR3nt: TGTGCCCGCCGCGGACAGGGGACCTACGAGCAGTACTTC
CDR3aa: CARRGQGTYEQYF

j_gene: TRBJ1-2
d_gene: NA
v_gene: TRBV6-1
abundance: few
CDR3nt: TGTGCCAGCAGTGAAAGGGAGGGGTATGGCTACACCTTC
CDR3aa: CASSEREGYGYTF

j_gene: TRBJ2-3
d_gene: NA
v_gene: TRBV5-5
abundance: NA
CDR3nt: TGTGCCAGCAGCTTCGGCGGGACCCAAACGCAGTATTTT
CDR3aa: CASSFGGTQTQYF

j_gene: TRBJ1-1
d_gene: NA
v_gene: TRBV11-1
abundance: NA
CDR3nt: TGTGCCAGCAGCTTATACCCTAGGTCGCGGGCGAGCACTGAAGCTTTCTTT
CDR3aa: CASSLYPRSRASTEAFF

j_gene: TRBJ2-7
d_gene: TRBD2
v_gene: TRBV7-2
abundance: few
CDR3nt: TGTGCCAGCAGCTCTGGACTAGCGGGGGTGGCGTACGAGCAGTACTTC
CDR3aa: CASSSGLAGVAYEQYF

j_gene: TRBJ2-7
d_gene: NA
v_gene: TRBV29-1
abundance: NA
CDR3nt: TGCAGCGTTGGAGGCGTCTACGAGCAGTACTTC
CDR3aa: CSVGGVYEQYF

j_gene: TRBJ2-2
d_gene: TRBD1
v_gene: TRBV4-1
abundance: NA
CDR3nt: TGCGCCAGCAGCCACCCGAGGACAGGGAACACCGGGGAGCTGTTTTTT
CDR3aa: CASSHPRTGNTGELFF

j_gene: TRBJ1-6
d_gene: NA
v_gene: TRBV6-5
abundance: NA
CDR3nt: TGTGCCAGCAGTTTTTCCGGGACATGGGATTCACCCCTCCACTTT
CDR3aa: CASSFSGTWDSPLHF

j_gene: TRBJ2-1
d_gene: TRBD1
v_gene: TRBV2
abundance: NA
CDR3nt: TGTGCCAGCAGTGAAGTACAGGGGGCACCCCGGTTCTTC
CDR3aa: CASSEVQGAPRFF

j_gene: TRBJ2-2
d_gene: NA
v_gene: TRBV4-2
abundance: few
CDR3nt: TGTGCCAGCAGCCAAGATCTTCGGGGGGCCTCAAACACCGGGGAGCTGTTTTTT
CDR3aa: CASSQDLRGASNTGELFF

j_gene: TRBJ2-5
d_gene: NA
v_gene: TRBV12-5
abundance: NA
CDR3nt: TGTGCTAGTGGTTCAAAAGAGACCCAGTACTTC
CDR3aa: CASGSKETQYF

j_gene: TRBJ2-7
d_gene: NA
v_gene: TRBV5-1
abundance: NA
CDR3nt: TGCGCCAGCAGCGTGGGTCAGGGTGGGTACGAGCAGTACTTC
CDR3aa: CASSVGQGGYEQYF

j_gene: TRBJ1-4
d_gene: NA
v_gene: TRBV30
abundance: NA
CDR3nt: TGTGCCTGCCCGCAGGGAAGTGAAAAACTGTTTTTT
CDR3aa: CACPQGSEKLFF

j_gene: TRBJ2-7
d_gene: TRBD1
v_gene: TRBV19
abundance: NA
CDR3nt: TGTGCCAGTAGTACTCGACAGGGCCTAACCTACGAGCAGTACTTC
CDR3aa: CASSTRQGLTYEQYF

j_gene: TRBJ2-7
d_gene: NA
v_gene: TRBV11-1
abundance: NA
CDR3nt: TGTGCCAGCAGCTTAGGGGGGCGATCCCTCTACGAGCAGTACTTC
CDR3aa: CASSLGGRSLYEQYF

j_gene: TRBJ2-1
d_gene: NA
v_gene: TRBV5-1
abundance: few
CDR3nt: TGCGCCAGCAGCTTGGTACCGGGACACCGGACCTACAATGAGCAGTTCTTC
CDR3aa: CASSLVPGHRTYNEQFF

j_gene: TRBJ2-1
d_gene: TRBD2
v_gene: TRBV5-1
abundance: once
CDR3nt: TGCGCCAGCAGCTCCACTAGCGGGGGGTTGAATGAGCAGTTCTTC
CDR3aa: CASSSTSGGLNEQFF

j_gene: TRBJ2-7
d_gene: NA
v_gene: TRBV7-2
abundance: NA
CDR3nt: TGTGCCAGCAGCGACAGGACCTCCTACGAGCAGTACTTC
CDR3aa: CASSDRTSYEQYF

j_gene: TRBJ2-5
d_gene: NA
v_gene: TRBV5-1
abundance: NA
CDR3nt: TGCGCCAGCAGCCTGGCTCAATGGACTCAAGAGACCCAGTACTTC
CDR3aa: CASSLAQWTQETQYF

j_gene: TRBJ2-5
d_gene: NA
v_gene: TRBV13
abundance: NA
CDR3nt: TGTGCCAGCAGCATATACGGACTGGACCAAGAGACCCAGTACTTC
CDR3aa: CASSIYGLDQETQYF

j_gene: TRBJ1-2
d_gene: NA
v_gene: TRBV30
abundance: NA
CDR3nt: TGTGCCCAAGGCCCAGCGGCTGGCTACACCTTC
CDR3aa: CAQGPAAGYTF

j_gene: TRBJ1-5
d_gene: TRBD1
v_gene: TRBV18
abundance: NA
CDR3nt: TGTGCCAGCTCACTTGCTTCCGGGACAGGGGATCAGCCCCAGCATTTT
CDR3aa: CASSLASGTGDQPQHF

j_gene: TRBJ1-3
d_gene: NA
v_gene: TRBV4-1
abundance: NA
CDR3nt: TGCGCCAGCAGCCAGCAAGGCAGGGGCTCTGGAAACACCATATATTTT
CDR3aa: CASSQQGRGSGNTIYF

j_gene: TRBJ1-4
d_gene: TRBD1
v_gene: TRBV18
abundance: few
CDR3nt: TGTGCCAGCTCACCCAAAGTCAGGGGGGAAAAACTGTTTTTT
CDR3aa: CASSPKVRGEKLFF

j_gene: TRBJ1-1
d_gene: NA
v_gene: TRBV6-6
abundance: NA
CDR3nt: TGTGCCAGCAACTTGGGGGCGAACACTGAAGCTTTCTTT
CDR3aa: CASNLGANTEAFF

j_gene: TRBJ2-1
d_gene: TRBD2
v_gene: TRBV9
abundance: once
CDR3nt: TGTGCCAGCAGCGTCGAGCGGGGGGCCGACTACAATGAGCAGTTCTTC
CDR3aa: CASSVERGADYNEQFF

j_gene: TRBJ1-1
d_gene: TRBD1
v_gene: TRBV7-3
abundance: NA
CDR3nt: TGTGCCAGCAGCCTGACAGGGTATACTGAAGCTTTCTTT
CDR3aa: CASSLTGYTEAFF

j_gene: TRBJ2-1
d_gene: TRBD2
v_gene: TRBV5-1
abundance: NA
CDR3nt: TGCGCCAGCAGCTCCGGGACTAGCGGGAACAATGAGCAGTTCTTC
CDR3aa: CASSSGTSGNNEQFF

j_gene: TRBJ2-7
d_gene: TRBD2
v_gene: TRBV2
abundance: NA
CDR3nt: TGTGCCAGCAGTGGGCCTCCGGGACTAGCGGGGGGGCGATACGAGCAGTACTTC
CDR3aa: CASSGPPGLAGGRYEQYF

j_gene: TRBJ2-7
d_gene: TRBD1
v_gene: TRBV5-1
abundance: NA
CDR3nt: TGCGCCAGCAGCTTGGAGACAGGGAGCTCCTACGAGCAGTACTTC
CDR3aa: CASSLETGSSYEQYF